One sample yielded the 22 T cell receptor beta chains listed below, sequenced in a study of regulatory T cells in long-lasting Graves disease. Arm-PCR of CDR3 regions and iRepertoire HTBI primers were the basis on which TCR beta libraries were built. TCRdb ran MiXCR on the multiplex PCR reads and lists one entry per CDR3 protein. The table lists 360,000 or so distinct CDR3 sequences, 15% to 20% of them singletons, with around 20% in the top ten. Time point meaning: newly diagnosed GD, antithyroid drugs for less than 3 months. PBMCs were the source of the RNA used for TCR sequencing. These data were likewise used in another study, on T cells in Graves' hyperthyroidism and ophthalmopathy.

Sequences were derived from peripheral blood mononuclear cells (PBMCs), sampled at new diagnosis, from a patient treated with antithyroid drugs. The receptors derive from a woman between 18 and 29 years old with Graves disease.

This clonotype was recorded many times. The rearrangement uses TRBV4-1 and TRBJ1-1; D possibly corresponds to TRBD1 (5 bases). The CDR3 is 14 residues long. CDR1 is MGHRA and CDR2 is YSYEKL in the germline V gene. V dropped 6 bases and J dropped 10 bases, with 21 bases sitting between them. The CDR3 region is CASSKTRGASPAFF. The DNA of the CDR3 is TGCGCCAGCAGTAAAACTCGAGGGGCCTCGCCAGCTTTCTTT.

This clonotype was detected ten times or more. Here the CDR3 DNA reads TGTGCTAGTGGTTTGTTTCAGGGGGTGAACACTGAAGCTTTCTTT. Its translation is CASGLFQGVNTEAFF. The chain recombines TRBV12-5 with TRBJ1-1, with TRBD1 identical over 7 bases. This CDR3 region has 15 residues. V was clipped by 2 bases and J by 0 bases; unmatched bases: 3. Germline CDR1 and CDR2: LGHNT and FRNRAP.

The chain employs TRBV10-2 and TRBJ1-6; 8 bases are shared with TRBD1. The CDR3 runs 15 residues. After removal of 0 bases from V and 5 bases from J, the junction contained 0 bases not matched to a gene. Germline V CDR1 and CDR2: WSHSY, SAAADI. CDR3 residues: CASSESTGDNSPLHF. DNA of the CDR3: TGCGCCAGCAGTGAGTCGACAGGGGATAATTCACCCCTCCACTTT.

This clonotype was counted many times. The V and J genes are TRBV5-1 and TRBJ1-4; D not certain. This CDR3 comprises 15 residues. The germline V and J ends were trimmed by 2 bases and 3 bases, with 11 bases remaining between them. CDR1 is SGHRS and CDR2 is YFSETQ in the germline V gene. The CDR3 DNA sequence: TGCGCCAGCAGCTTCCTTCCTGGGGCTAATGAAAAACTGTTTTTT. This translates into CASSFLPGANEKLFF.

The genes are TRBV6-2 or TRBV6-3 and TRBJ1-2; TRBD1 aligns across 9 bases. V gave up 8 bases and J gave up 1 base; unmatched junction bases: 5. Germline-derived CDR1 and CDR2 are MNHEY and SVGEGT. This CDR3 is built from 14 residues. CDR3 protein: CASGQGTLNYGYTF. The DNA for the CDR3 is TGTGCCAGCGGACAGGGGACCCTTAACTATGGCTACACCTTC.

This clonotype was seen repeatedly, ten times or more. The chain is built from TRBV20-1 and TRBJ1-1; D may be TRBD1 (6 bases). Trimming stripped 1 base from V and 13 bases from J, with 25 bases between. This CDR3 comprises 15 residues. Per the germline V gene, CDR1 is DFQATT and CDR2 is SNEGSKA (reference sequence). CDR3 coding DNA: TGCAGTGCTAGAGGAGATACATCGACAGGACGTCAGGGTTTCTTT. The encoded protein is CSARGDTSTGRQGFF.

There are many counts of this clonotype. V gene TRBV18 combines with J gene TRBJ2-7; D perhaps matches TRBD1 (6 bases). From germline, CDR1 is KGHSH and CDR2 LQKENI. Trimming left V 1 base short and J 1 base short, with 8 bases between. The CDR3 is 14 amino acids. The CDR3 region is CASSPRQESYEQYF. CDR3 coding DNA: TGTGCCAGCTCACCACGACAGGAGTCCTACGAGCAGTACTTC.

The chain carries TRBV20-1 and TRBJ2-7, with TRBD1 as a possible D gene (6 bases). The CDR3 totals 16 residues. In germline, CDR1 is DFQATT, CDR2 SNEGSKA (reference sequence). Trimming left V 0 bases short and J 7 bases short, with 22 bases between. The CDR3 DNA reads TGCAGTGCTAGAGAGGGGGCTCTGGGGCTAGGGGATGAGCAGTACTTC. This codes for CSAREGALGLGDEQYF.

The rearrangement joins TRBV20-1 to TRBJ2-4; TRBD2 aligns across 9 bases. The CDR3 runs to 16 residues. The ends lost 6 bases at V and 0 bases at J; junction bases unmatched: 9. Looked up from germline, CDR1 is DFQATT and CDR2 is SNEGSKA (reference sequence). The CDR3 sequence is CSAAGGGGLAKNIQYF. CDR3 sequence (DNA): TGCAGTGCCGCGGGGGGGGGGGGTCTAGCCAAAAACATTCAGTACTTC.

Ten or more counts support this clonotype. The chain carries TRBV3-1 and TRBJ2-5; D is unclear. Germline V CDR1 and CDR2: LGHDT, YNNKEL (reference sequence). This CDR3 is 13 amino acids long. The V and J ends lost 6 bases and 5 bases respectively, with 13 bases between them. The CDR3 DNA sequence: TGTGCCAGCAGTCGAAATCGAATGGAGACCCAGTACTTC. It is translated as CASSRNRMETQYF.

J is TRBJ2-3 and V is TRBV9, with 10 bases matching TRBD2. The CDR3 sequence is 15 residues long. With 0 bases clipped from V and 3 bases from J, the junction kept 1 base outside the gene matches. Germline CDR1 SGDLS, CDR2 YYNGEE. DNA for the CDR3: TGTGCCAGCAGCGTAGAACTAGCGGGGACAGATACGCAGTATTTT. Translating gives CASSVELAGTDTQYF.

This clonotype was found many times. This chain connects TRBV20-1 to TRBJ2-7; D is undetermined. From germline, CDR1 is DFQATT and CDR2 SNEGSKA (reference sequence). V was cut by 3 bases and J by 7 bases, with 10 bases left in between. The CDR3 is 11 residues long. CDR3 amino acids: CSARRGVEQYF. The CDR3 DNA reads TGCAGTGCTAGGCGTGGGGTTGAGCAGTACTTC.

This clonotype occurred many times. The CDR3 bases are TGTGCCAGGTGGGGGGCAGACACTGAAGCTTTCTTT. It codes for CARWGADTEAFF. The genes are TRBV2 and TRBJ1-1; TRBD1 is a possible D gene (6 bases). Per the germline V gene, CDR1 is SNHLY and CDR2 is FYNNEI. V lost 9 bases to trimming and J lost 3 bases, with 11 bases between them. CDR3 length: 12 residues.

At least ten counts were recorded for this clonotype. The chain links TRBV18 to TRBJ2-7; 7 bases line up with TRBD1. CDR3 size: 13 residues. Per germline, CDR1 KGHSH and CDR2 LQKENI. V lost 6 bases, J lost 5 bases, and 7 bases stayed unmatched. Here the CDR3 DNA reads TGTGCCAGCTCCCGCGACAGGGTGAACGAGCAGTACTTC. It translates to CASSRDRVNEQYF. Together with reference TRBV18 and TRBJ2-7, the CDR3 gives the full variable domain: NAGVMQNPRHLVRRRGQEARLRCSPMKGHSHVYWYRQLPEEGLKFMVYLQKENIIDESGMPKERFSAEFPKEGPSILRIQQVVRGDSAAYFCASSRDRVNEQYFGPGTRLTVT.

Note on this clonotype: Just one base apart from a much larger clone, this may be a read error. V usage is TRBV27 and J usage is TRBJ2-5, with D possibly being TRBD2 (5 bases). CDR1 and CDR2 from the germline V gene are MNHEY and SMNVEV (reference sequence). The CDR3 spans 13 residues. The chain's CDR3 is CASSLAVKGSRCF. The CDR3 DNA reads as TGTGCCAGCAGTCTAGCCGTCAAGGGTTCTAGGTGCTTC.

The chain couples TRBV9 to TRBJ2-2, with TRBD2 matching over 7 bases. The CDR3 totals 15 residues. V shed 0 bases, J shed 6 bases, and the junction held 5 bases outside the gene matches. Germline values: CDR1 SGDLS, CDR2 YYNGEE. CDR3 in amino acids: CASSVGGGPSGELFF. The CDR3 region has the DNA TGTGCCAGCAGCGTAGGCGGGGGTCCGTCCGGGGAGCTGTTTTTT.

In its sample, this clonotype was seen a few times. This chain uses TRBV5-6 with TRBJ2-7, with 10 nucleotides matching TRBD2. CDR3 length equals 15 residues. The J segment lost 8 bases and the V segment lost 4 bases, leaving 12 bases of the junction unmatched. Looked up from germline, CDR1 is SGHDT and CDR2 is YYEEEE. CDR3 in amino acids: CASSGGTSAGLKQYF. The CDR3 DNA is TGTGCCAGCAGCGGGGGGACTAGCGCCGGCCTCAAGCAGTACTTC.

This clonotype was recorded at least ten times. The genes are TRBV18 and TRBJ2-3, with 8 bases fitting TRBD1. The CDR3 runs 17 residues. V lost 0 bases and J lost 4; bases outside the gene matches: 9. Looked up from germline, CDR1 is KGHSH and CDR2 is LQKENI. The CDR3 spells CASSPPPDRVIADTQYF. The CDR3 nucleotides read TGTGCCAGCTCACCACCTCCGGACAGGGTTATCGCAGATACGCAGTATTTT. Complete variable domain (other parts from reference TRBV18 and TRBJ2-3): NAGVMQNPRHLVRRRGQEARLRCSPMKGHSHVYWYRQLPEEGLKFMVYLQKENIIDESGMPKERFSAEFPKEGPSILRIQQVVRGDSAAYFCASSPPPDRVIADTQYFGPGTRLTVL.

This chain uses TRBV25-1 with TRBJ2-7, with TRBD1 matching over 8 bases. Germline V gene data show CDR1 as MGHDK and CDR2 as SYGVNS. After removal of 3 bases from V and 5 bases from J, the junction contained 6 bases not matched to a gene. CDR3 length: 14 residues. This CDR3 is CASSDGQGRDEQYF. CDR3 DNA: TGTGCCAGCAGTGACGGACAGGGTCGAGACGAGCAGTACTTC.

There are many counts of this clonotype. The chain couples TRBV5-1 to TRBJ1-1; tentatively, D is TRBD1 (6 bases). The germline V gene encodes CDR1 SGHRS and CDR2 YFSETQ. V shed 1 base and J shed 4 bases, with 8 bases lying between them. The CDR3 is 13 residues long. CDR3 nucleotides: TGCGCCAGCAGCTTGACAGGGACCACTGAAGCTTTCTTT. Encoded protein: CASSLTGTTEAFF. Full variable domain (outside the CDR3, taken from reference TRBV5-1 and TRBJ1-1): KAGVTQTPRYLIKTRGQQVTLSCSPISGHRSVSWYQQTPGQGLQFLFEYFSETQRNKGNFPGRFSGRQFSNSRSEMNVSTLELGDSALYLCASSLTGTTEAFFGQGTRLTVV.

In its sample, this clonotype was seen many times. The chain's CDR3 is CASSLDGQGAHGYTF. In DNA form, the CDR3 reads TGTGCCAGCAGCTTAGACGGGCAGGGGGCGCATGGCTACACCTTC. This sequence joins TRBV11-2 and TRBJ1-2; 8 bases match TRBD1. Germline values: CDR1 SGHAT, CDR2 FQNNGV. The CDR3 covers 15 residues. The ends lost 0 bases at V and 6 bases at J; junction bases unmatched: 6.

Many counts were recorded for this clonotype. The chain recombines TRBV6-2 or TRBV6-3 with TRBJ2-7, with 8 bases aligning to TRBD1. The ends lost 2 bases at V and 4 bases at J; junction bases unmatched: 7. This CDR3 is built from 15 residues. Germline V gene data show CDR1 as MNHEY and CDR2 as SVGEGT. This CDR3 is CASSYNRGASYEQYF. The CDR3 coding sequence is TGTGCCAGCAGTTACAACAGGGGGGCCTCTTACGAGCAGTACTTC.